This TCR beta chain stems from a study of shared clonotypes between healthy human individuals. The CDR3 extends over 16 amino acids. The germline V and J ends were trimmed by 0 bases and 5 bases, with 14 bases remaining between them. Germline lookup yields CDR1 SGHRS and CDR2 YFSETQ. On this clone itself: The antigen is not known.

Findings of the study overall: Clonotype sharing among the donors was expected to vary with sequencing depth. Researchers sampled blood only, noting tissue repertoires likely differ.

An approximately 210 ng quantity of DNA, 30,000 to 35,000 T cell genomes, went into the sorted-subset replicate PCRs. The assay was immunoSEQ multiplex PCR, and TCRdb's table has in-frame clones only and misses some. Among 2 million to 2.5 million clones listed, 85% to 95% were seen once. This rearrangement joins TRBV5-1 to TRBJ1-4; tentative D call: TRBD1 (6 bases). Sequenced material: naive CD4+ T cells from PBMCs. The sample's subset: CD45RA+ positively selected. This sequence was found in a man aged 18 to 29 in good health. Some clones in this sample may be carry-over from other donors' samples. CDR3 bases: TGCGCCAGCAGCTTGGTGACAGGAGATGCCAATGAAAAACTGTTTTTT. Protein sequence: CASSLVTGDANEKLFF.